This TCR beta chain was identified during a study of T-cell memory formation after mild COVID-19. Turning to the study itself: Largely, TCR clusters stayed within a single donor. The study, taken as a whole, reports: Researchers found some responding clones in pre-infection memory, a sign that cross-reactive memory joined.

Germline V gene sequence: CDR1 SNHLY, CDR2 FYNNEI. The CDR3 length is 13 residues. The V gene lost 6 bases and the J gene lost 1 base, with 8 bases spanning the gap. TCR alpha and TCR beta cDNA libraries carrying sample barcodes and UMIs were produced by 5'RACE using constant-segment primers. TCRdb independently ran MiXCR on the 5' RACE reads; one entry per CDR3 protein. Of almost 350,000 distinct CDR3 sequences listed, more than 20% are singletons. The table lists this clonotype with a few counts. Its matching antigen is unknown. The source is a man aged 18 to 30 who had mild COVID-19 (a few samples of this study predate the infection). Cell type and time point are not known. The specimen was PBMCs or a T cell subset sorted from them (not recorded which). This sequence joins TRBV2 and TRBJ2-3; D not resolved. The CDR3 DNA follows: TGTGCCAGCAGGAAGGCGGGCACAGATACGCAGTATTTT. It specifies CASRKAGTDTQYF.